This T cell receptor beta chain was sequenced during a study of cytomegalovirus exposure and HLA in healthy donors. Regarding the study as a whole: Most CMV-associated TCR beta chains were later found to appear HLA-restricted. Cytomegalovirus status was reportedly diagnosed by the classifier with high sensitivity and specificity.

With 60 Vbeta and 13 Jbeta primers, the PCR was carried out. Sequenced by immunoSEQ multiplex PCR; TCRdb stores in-frame clones only, minus some. The table includes under 150,000 clones, around two thirds detected once. Comments on this clone: The antigen remains undetermined.

Losses at the gene ends were 4 bases for V and 11 bases for J; bases not matched to a gene: 11. In germline, CDR1 is SQVTM, CDR2 ANQGSEA. The CDR3 spans 13 residues. The rearrangement joins TRBV29-1 to TRBJ1-1; 9 positions match TRBD1. This TCR was recovered from a human donor in good health. The sequenced sample was PBMCs. The CDR3 region is CSVGTTTGGTAFF. In DNA form, the CDR3 reads TGCAGCGTTGGCACAACCACAGGGGGCACGGCTTTCTTT.